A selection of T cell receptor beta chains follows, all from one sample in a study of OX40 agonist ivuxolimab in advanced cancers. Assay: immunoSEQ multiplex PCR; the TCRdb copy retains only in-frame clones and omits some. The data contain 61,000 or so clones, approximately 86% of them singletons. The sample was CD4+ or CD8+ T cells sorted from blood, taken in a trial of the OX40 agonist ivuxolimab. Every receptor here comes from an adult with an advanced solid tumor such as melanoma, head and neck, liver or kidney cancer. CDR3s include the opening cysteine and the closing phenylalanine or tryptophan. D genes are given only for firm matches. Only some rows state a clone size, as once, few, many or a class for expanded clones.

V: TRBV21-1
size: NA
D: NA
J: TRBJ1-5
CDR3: CASSKGQGNQPQHF
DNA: TGTGCCAGCAGCAAAGGACAGGGGAATCAGCCCCAGCATTTT

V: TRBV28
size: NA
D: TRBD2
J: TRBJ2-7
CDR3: CASSPRLAGIYEQYF
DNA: TGTGCCAGCAGCCCGCGACTAGCGGGGATCTACGAGCAGTACTTC

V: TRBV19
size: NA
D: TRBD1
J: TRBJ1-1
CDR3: CASSKDRGLMNTEAFF
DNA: TGTGCCAGTAGTAAGGACAGGGGCCTCATGAACACTGAAGCTTTCTTT

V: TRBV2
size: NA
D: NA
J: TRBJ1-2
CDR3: CASSARDHRGYTF
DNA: TGTGCCAGCAGTGCGAGAGACCATCGGGGCTACACCTTC

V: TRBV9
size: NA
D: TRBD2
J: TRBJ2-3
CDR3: CASSPRTSPSTDTQYF
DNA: TGTGCCAGCAGCCCCCGGACTAGCCCGAGCACAGATACGCAGTATTTT

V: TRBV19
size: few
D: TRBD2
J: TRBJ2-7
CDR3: CASSITSGAGEQYF
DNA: TGTGCCAGTAGTATCACTAGCGGGGCAGGTGAGCAGTACTTC

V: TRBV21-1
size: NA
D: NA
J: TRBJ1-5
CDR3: CASNWTPSISNQPQHF
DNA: TGTGCCAGCAACTGGACACCAAGTATTAGCAATCAGCCCCAGCATTTT

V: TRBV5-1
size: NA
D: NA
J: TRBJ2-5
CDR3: CASSTGQKETQYF
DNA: TGCGCCAGCAGCACCGGACAGAAAGAGACCCAGTACTTC

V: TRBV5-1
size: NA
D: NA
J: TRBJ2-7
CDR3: CASSLETSRAHEQYF
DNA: TGCGCCAGCAGCTTGGAAACGTCCAGGGCCCACGAGCAGTACTTC

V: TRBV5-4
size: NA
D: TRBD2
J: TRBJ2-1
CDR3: CASSSSGGLDNEQFF
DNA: TGTGCCAGCAGCTCTAGCGGGGGGCTGGACAATGAGCAGTTCTTC

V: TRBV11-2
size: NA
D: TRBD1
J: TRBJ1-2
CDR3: CASSPGQRGGYTF
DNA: TGTGCCAGCAGCCCGGGACAGAGAGGTGGCTACACCTTC

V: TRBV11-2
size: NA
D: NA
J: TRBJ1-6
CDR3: CASSPGPRALHF
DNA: TGTGCCAGCAGCCCGGGTCCCAGGGCCCTCCACTTT

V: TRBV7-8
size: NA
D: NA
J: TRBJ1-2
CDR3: CASSLATSSYGYTF
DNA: TGTGCCAGCAGCTTAGCGACCAGTTCCTATGGCTACACCTTC

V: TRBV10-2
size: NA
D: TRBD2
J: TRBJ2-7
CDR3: CASRPGLAYEQYF
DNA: TGCGCCAGCAGACCGGGACTAGCTTACGAGCAGTACTTC

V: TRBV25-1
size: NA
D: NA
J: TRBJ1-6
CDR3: CASSEYGLPRGNSPLHF
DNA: TGTGCCAGCAGTGAATATGGGCTCCCGAGGGGAAATTCACCCCTCCACTTT

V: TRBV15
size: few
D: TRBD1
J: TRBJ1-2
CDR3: CATSIRTGSGYTF
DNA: TGTGCCACCAGCATCCGGACAGGGTCTGGCTACACCTTC

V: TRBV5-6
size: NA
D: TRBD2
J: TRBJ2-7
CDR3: CASSPSGGIPYEQYF
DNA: TGTGCCAGCAGCCCTAGCGGGGGGATTCCCTACGAGCAGTACTTC

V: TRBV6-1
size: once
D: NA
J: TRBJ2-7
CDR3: CASSESRAQTYEQYF
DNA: TGTGCCAGCAGTGAAAGTAGGGCACAAACCTACGAGCAGTACTTC

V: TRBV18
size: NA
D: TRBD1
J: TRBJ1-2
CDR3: CASSPWDRGSYGYTF
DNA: TGTGCCAGCTCACCCTGGGACAGGGGGAGCTATGGCTACACCTTC

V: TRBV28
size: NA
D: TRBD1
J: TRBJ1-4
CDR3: CASSPPGQGQSEKLFF
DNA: TGTGCCAGCAGTCCCCCGGGACAGGGCCAGAGTGAAAAACTGTTTTTT

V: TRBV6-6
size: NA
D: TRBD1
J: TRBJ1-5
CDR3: CASSSGQVGQPQHF
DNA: TGTGCCAGCAGTTCAGGACAGGTTGGGCAGCCCCAGCATTTT

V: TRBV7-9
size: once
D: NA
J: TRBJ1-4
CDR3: CASSLGWGEKLFF
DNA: TGTGCCAGCAGCCTCGGGTGGGGGGAAAAACTGTTTTTT

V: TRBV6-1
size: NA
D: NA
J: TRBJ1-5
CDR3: CASSDQLNQPQHF
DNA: TGTGCCAGCAGTGACCAACTCAATCAGCCCCAGCATTTT

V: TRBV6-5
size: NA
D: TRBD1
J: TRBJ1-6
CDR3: CASSWNRGLNSPLHF
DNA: TGTGCCAGCAGTTGGAACAGGGGGTTGAATTCACCCCTCCACTTT

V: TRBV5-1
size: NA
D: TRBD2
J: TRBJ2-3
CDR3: CASSSSGGAADTQYF
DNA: TGCGCCAGCTCCTCTAGCGGGGGGGCGGCAGATACGCAGTATTTT

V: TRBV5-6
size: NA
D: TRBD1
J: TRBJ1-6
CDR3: CASSWRRGGDSPLHF
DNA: TGTGCCAGTTCTTGGCGGAGAGGGGGCGATTCACCCCTCCACTTT

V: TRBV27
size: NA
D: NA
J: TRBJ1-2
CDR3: CASSPRQVRYGYTF
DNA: TGTGCCAGCAGTCCGAGACAAGTACGATATGGCTACACCTTC

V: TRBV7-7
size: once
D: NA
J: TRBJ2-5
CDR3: CASSLGARGQETQYF
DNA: TGTGCTAGCAGCTTAGGAGCAAGGGGCCAAGAGACCCAGTACTTC